Listed below are T cell receptor beta chains from one sample, sequenced in a study of T cell responses to AZD1222 COVID-19 vaccine. Assay used: immunoSEQ multiplex PCR; TCRdb lists only in-frame clones, some missing. The data hold approximately 110,000 clones, with roughly 87% observed a single time. The source was peripheral blood, collected on day 0 of AZD1222 vaccination. The receptor set was obtained from an adult in good health. CDR3s include the opening cysteine and the closing phenylalanine or tryptophan. The D gene is left open where the match is weak. The size entry is marked missing in some rows and otherwise reads once, few, many or a size class.

v_gene	d_gene	abundance	j_gene	CDR3nt	CDR3aa
TRBV5-4	TRBD1	once	TRBJ1-4	TGTGCCAGCAGCTGGGACAGGGGGAATGAAAAACTGTTTTTT	CASSWDRGNEKLFF
TRBV19	TRBD2	NA	TRBJ2-2	TGTGCCAGTAGTTTTCCGAGCGGGATATACACCCGGTCGGGGACCGGGGAGCTGTTTTTT	CASSFPSGIYTRSGTGELFF
TRBV6-2/TRBV6-3	NA	NA	TRBJ1-5	TGTGCCAGCAGTTATACGGGACACTATAGCAATCAGCCCCAGCATTTT	CASSYTGHYSNQPQHF
TRBV6-6	NA	few	TRBJ1-2	TGTGCCAGCAGTTACCGACGACTCGGGGACTATGGCTACACCTTC	CASSYRRLGDYGYTF
TRBV9	TRBD1	many	TRBJ1-1	TGTGCCAGCAGCAAATACAGGGGAACCACTGAAGCTTTCTTT	CASSKYRGTTEAFF
TRBV7-2	TRBD2	few	TRBJ2-7	TGTGCCAGCAGCTTCCGATCCGGGACTAGCGGGAGTTTAACGGAGCAGTACTTC	CASSFRSGTSGSLTEQYF
TRBV7-7	NA	NA	TRBJ1-2	TGTGCTAGCAGCTTCGGCAGGGCAATCTATGGCTACACCTTC	CASSFGRAIYGYTF
TRBV9	TRBD1	NA	TRBJ2-2	TGTGCCAGCAGCGTAGGTCAGGGGGCGCGGACCGGGGAGCTGTTTTTT	CASSVGQGARTGELFF
TRBV4-1	TRBD1	NA	TRBJ2-1	TGCGCCAGCAGCCGAGGGACAGGGGATAATGAGCAGTTCTTC	CASSRGTGDNEQFF
TRBV6-5	TRBD1	NA	TRBJ2-5	TGTGCCAGCAGCAGGGACAGGGAGACCCAGTACTTC	CASSRDRETQYF
TRBV19	NA	NA	TRBJ2-1	TGTGCCAGTAGTATAGAACGGTCCCAAGTGCTTGAGCAGTTCTTC	CASSIERSQVLEQFF
TRBV7-3	NA	NA	TRBJ2-5	TGTGCCAGCAGCTTAAGTGGGGGATCCGAGACCCAGTACTTC	CASSLSGGSETQYF
TRBV2	NA	NA	TRBJ2-2	TGTGCCAGCAGTGGGACAGCGAACACCGGGGAGCTGTTTTTT	CASSGTANTGELFF
TRBV19	TRBD2	NA	TRBJ2-1	TGTGCCAGTAGTACCCGGCGTAGCGGGAGGGTAGTTGAGCAGTTCTTC	CASSTRRSGRVVEQFF
TRBV28	TRBD1	NA	TRBJ1-5	TGTGCCAGCACATTGGACAGGGTTGGCAATCAGCCCCAGCATTTT	CASTLDRVGNQPQHF
TRBV5-4	NA	NA	TRBJ2-2	TGTGCCAGCAGCTCGGGGGGCGCCAGGGTAAACACCGGGGAGCTGTTTTTT	CASSSGGARVNTGELFF
TRBV19	NA	NA	TRBJ1-2	TGTGCCAGTAGTATAGACAGCAAACTTAACTATGGCTACACCTTC	CASSIDSKLNYGYTF
TRBV28	NA	NA	TRBJ2-7	TGTGCCACCTTGGGGGGGCTGTTAGGTCCTACGGGGGAGCAGTACTTC	CATLGGLLGPTGEQYF
TRBV10-3	TRBD2	NA	TRBJ2-7	TGTGCCATCAGCTCCGCGCCGGGACTAGCGGGAGGGTCCTCCTACGAGCAGTACTTC	CAISSAPGLAGGSSYEQYF
TRBV13	NA	few	TRBJ2-7	TGTGCCAGCAGCCAAGGAGAGGGAACCTACGAGCAGTACTTC	CASSQGEGTYEQYF
TRBV4-2	TRBD2	NA	TRBJ2-2	TGTGCCAGCAGCAAAGGGGAACTAGCGGGAATTTTAGCGAACACCGGGGAGCTGTTTTTT	CASSKGELAGILANTGELFF
TRBV18	TRBD2	NA	TRBJ2-3	TGTGCCAGCTCCCAACCCGCAGGCGGGGGGATAGATACGCAGTATTTT	CASSQPAGGGIDTQYF
TRBV11-2	NA	NA	TRBJ1-4	TGTGCCAGCGCCAAAGGGAATAATGAAAAACTGTTTTTT	CASAKGNNEKLFF
TRBV2	NA	NA	TRBJ1-2	TGTGCCAGCAGTGAAGAGGGGATGTCTAACTATGGCTACACCTTC	CASSEEGMSNYGYTF
TRBV19	NA	NA	TRBJ2-1	TGTGCCAGTAGTGTCGAGCAGGTGGTGAAAACCTACAATGAGCAGTTCTTC	CASSVEQVVKTYNEQFF
TRBV3-1/TRBV3-2	TRBD1	NA	TRBJ2-1	TGTGCCAGCAGCCATAAAGTGGGACAGAACTTTCTGGTATCCTACAATGAGCAGTTCTTC	CASSHKVGQNFLVSYNEQFF
TRBV6-5	NA	NA	TRBJ2-7	TGTGCCTCGGGGGAGCTACCGAGCTCCTACGAGCAGTACTTC	CASGELPSSYEQYF
TRBV28	TRBD1	NA	TRBJ1-1	TGTGCCAGCAGTCCCCCCGGGACAGGGCCGAACACTGAAGCTTTCTTT	CASSPPGTGPNTEAFF
TRBV11-3	NA	NA	TRBJ2-1	TGTGCCAGCAGCTCAAACCCATATGGCAATGAGCAGTTCTTC	CASSSNPYGNEQFF
TRBV7-3	NA	NA	TRBJ1-2	TGTGCCAGCAGCTTAGGTCCAGGGGAAGGCTACACCTTC	CASSLGPGEGYTF
TRBV19	NA	NA	TRBJ2-7	TGTGCCAGTAGTCCCTCCCCGACCCACGAGCAGTACTTC	CASSPSPTHEQYF
TRBV9	NA	NA	TRBJ1-2	TGTGCCAGCAGCGTAGTAGGGGCAGGGCTGGACTATGGCTACACCTTC	CASSVVGAGLDYGYTF
TRBV5-1	NA	NA	TRBJ1-1	TGCGCCAGCAGCTTGAAGGGTGAAGCTTTCTTT	CASSLKGEAFF
TRBV19	NA	NA	TRBJ1-5	TGTGCCAGTAGTGTTACGAGCAGGGTTAGTGGTCAGCCCCAGCATTTT	CASSVTSRVSGQPQHF
TRBV2	NA	NA	TRBJ2-2	TGTGCCAGCAGTGATGTAGCCAGCACCAACACCGGGGAGCTGTTTTTT	CASSDVASTNTGELFF
TRBV7-8	TRBD1	NA	TRBJ1-5	TGTGCCAGCAGCCCGAGACAGGGAGACACCTATAGCAATCAGCCCCAGCATTTT	CASSPRQGDTYSNQPQHF
TRBV5-1	NA	once	TRBJ1-2	TGCGCCAGCAGCTTGGAGGGACTCTATGGCTACACCTTC	CASSLEGLYGYTF
TRBV9	TRBD2	NA	TRBJ2-1	TGTGCCAGCAGCGACCAGAGGACTAGCGGGAGCTCCAGCTCCTACAATGAGCAGTTCTTC	CASSDQRTSGSSSSYNEQFF
TRBV9	TRBD1	NA	TRBJ1-1	TGTGCCAGCAGCGTTGGACAGGTAGAAGCTGAAGCTTTCTTT	CASSVGQVEAEAFF
TRBV7-3	NA	NA	TRBJ2-7	TGTGCCAGCAGCTTAAATGCGGGTCCTCCCTACGAGCAGTACTTC	CASSLNAGPPYEQYF
TRBV11-3	NA	NA	TRBJ2-1	TGTGCCAGCAGCCCACACGGGGCACATGAGCAGTTCTTC	CASSPHGAHEQFF
TRBV2	NA	NA	TRBJ2-3	TGTGCCAGTGAGGCGGTCCAGGGAGTTACGCAGTATTTT	CASEAVQGVTQYF
TRBV13	NA	NA	TRBJ2-7	TGTGCCAGCAGCTTAACCGATATGGCCGGCGAGCAGTACTTC	CASSLTDMAGEQYF
TRBV9	TRBD2	few	TRBJ2-7	TGTGCCAGCAGCCCCGGGGGGTTGGTGCAGTACTTC	CASSPGGLVQYF
TRBV11-1	NA	NA	TRBJ2-7	TGTGCCAGCAGCTCACGCCCGTGGCGGAAGACCTACGAGCAGTACTTC	CASSSRPWRKTYEQYF
TRBV20-1	TRBD2	NA	TRBJ2-7	TGCAGTGCTCCCGGGAGGGCCGAGCAGTACTTC	CSAPGRAEQYF
TRBV10-1	TRBD2	NA	TRBJ2-1	TGCGCCAGCAGTGAGTCGACGGGAGGAGGGTACCATGAGCAGTTCTTC	CASSESTGGGYHEQFF
TRBV30	TRBD1	NA	TRBJ2-3	TGTGCCTGGAGTACAGGGGTTGCTAGCACAGATACGCAGTATTTT	CAWSTGVASTDTQYF
TRBV11-3	NA	NA	TRBJ1-2	TGTGCCAGCAGCTTAGGGGGCGGCTATGGCTACACCTTC	CASSLGGGYGYTF
TRBV4-1	NA	NA	TRBJ2-7	TGCGCCAGCAGCCAACCGCCAGAGGGCACCCTAATAACCTACGAGCAGTACTTC	CASSQPPEGTLITYEQYF
TRBV13	TRBD1	NA	TRBJ2-7	TGTGCCAGCAGCTGGGGGACAGTCAACGAGCAGTACTTC	CASSWGTVNEQYF
TRBV29-1	NA	NA	TRBJ2-1	TGCAGCGCCCTACGGCTAGCGATGGGGGTTGAGCAGTTCTTC	CSALRLAMGVEQFF
TRBV10-3	TRBD1	NA	TRBJ2-7	TGTGCCATCAGTTGGGACAGAAGCTCCTACGAGCAGTACTTC	CAISWDRSSYEQYF
TRBV19	NA	NA	TRBJ1-5	TGTGCCAGTACCCACCCAGGGTACGGTCAGCCCCAGCATTTT	CASTHPGYGQPQHF
TRBV20-1	NA	NA	TRBJ2-3	TGCAGCAACAGGGTGGGAGATACGCAGTATTTT	CSNRVGDTQYF
TRBV18	TRBD1	NA	TRBJ2-3	TGTGCCAGCTCACAACAGGGGTGGGGCACAGATACGCAGTATTTT	CASSQQGWGTDTQYF
TRBV6-5	TRBD1	NA	TRBJ1-2	TGTGCCAGCAAAACCGACAGGGGAGGCTATGGCTACACCTTC	CASKTDRGGYGYTF